Listed here are 29 T cell receptor beta chains from one sample, sequenced in a study of identical twins. TCRdb fed the 5' RACE reads into MiXCR, producing one record per CDR3 protein. The repertoire consists of a few hundred thousand distinct CDR3 sequences, with 9% to 10% occurring once and the leading ten covering over 7%. Sequences were obtained from naive T cells sorted from blood. These receptors came from a woman in her forties or fifties in good health.

V is TRBV6-5 and J is TRBJ2-2; 10 bases agree with TRBD1. This CDR3 comprises 14 residues. The J segment lost 6 bases and the V segment lost 5 bases, leaving 3 bases of the junction unmatched. Looked up from germline, CDR1 is MNHEY and CDR2 is SVGAGI. The CDR3 DNA reads TGTGCCAGCAGTCCCGGGACAGGGGCCGGGGAGCTGTTTTTT. Translation: CASSPGTGAGELFF.

This clonotype was counted a few times. The J gene is TRBJ2-5, the V gene TRBV20-1; D may be TRBD2 (5 bases). Trimming took off 6 bases at V and 5 bases at J, with 16 bases between the two ends. Per germline, CDR1 DFQATT and CDR2 SNEGSKA (reference sequence). The CDR3 runs 13 residues. CDR3 sequence (DNA): TGCAGTGCCCGAGGGCCTGGGTGGGAGACCCAGTACTTC. Translating gives CSARGPGWETQYF.

This clonotype was recorded at least ten times. The V and J genes are TRBV4-2 and TRBJ2-7, with TRBD1 matching over 7 bases. Germline lookup yields CDR1 LGHNA and CDR2 YNFKEQ. Trimming at V came to 1 base and at J to 4 bases, leaving 7 bases not matched to a gene. This CDR3 spans 15 amino acids. CDR3 sequence reads: CASSQAGGQMYEQYV. The CDR3 DNA is TGTGCCAGCAGCCAAGCAGGGGGACAGATGTACGAGCAGTACGTC.

This clonotype was seen ten or more times. The chain uses TRBV12-3 or TRBV12-4 and TRBJ2-1, with TRBD2 matching over 8 bases. This CDR3 has 17 amino acids. With 4 bases clipped from V and 7 bases from J, the junction kept 15 bases outside the gene matches. The CDR3 coding sequence is TGTGCCAGCAGTTCCCACGGGCGGGAGGAGGGCCGGAATGAGCAGTTCTTC. This codes for CASSSHGREEGRNEQFF.

The chain employs TRBV29-1 and TRBJ2-2, with 8 bases identical to TRBD2. V gave up 6 bases and J gave up 3 bases; unmatched junction bases: 6. The germline CDR1 and CDR2 sequences are SQVTM and ANQGSEA. The CDR3 has 14 residues. The CDR3 loop is CSVDTSGDTGELFF. CDR3 in DNA: TGCAGCGTGGACACTAGCGGTGACACCGGGGAGCTGTTTTTT.

This clonotype turned up a few times. CDR3 sequence: CASSQGGTGANVLTF. The CDR3 region has the DNA TGTGCCAGCAGCCAGGGGGGGACTGGGGCCAACGTCCTGACTTTC. The chain combines TRBV21-1 with TRBJ2-6; the DNA was not compared with TRBD1, the D call given in the table. TRBV21-1 represents a pseudogene. CDR3 length: 15 amino acids.

Ten or more counts support this clonotype. This rearrangement joins TRBV25-1 to TRBJ1-6; D unclear. Germline V gene sequence: CDR1 MGHDK, CDR2 SYGVNS. The length of the CDR3 is 12 residues. V lost 6 bases, J lost 8 bases, and 8 bases lay in between. CDR3 sequence (DNA): TGTGCCAGCAGAATGCTTGATTCACCCCTCCACTTT. Translated, it gives CASRMLDSPLHF. The entire variable domain, with the rest obtained from reference TRBV25-1 and TRBJ1-6, is as follows: EADIYQTPRYLVIGTGKKITLECSQTMGHDKMYWYQQDPGMELHLIHYSYGVNSTEKGDLSSESTVSRIRTEHFPLTLESARPSHTSQYLCASRMLDSPLHFGNGTRLTVT.

This clonotype was detected only a few times. This chain connects TRBV6-6 to TRBJ2-5, with a tentative D call TRBD2 (6 bases). Looked up from germline, CDR1 is MNHNY and CDR2 is SVGAGI (reference sequence). The CDR3 covers 13 residues. The V end lost 2 bases, the J end lost 5 bases, and 9 bases lay between the germline ends. CDR3 in DNA: TGTGCCAGCAGTTACAGGGAGGTGGAGACCCAGTACTTC. Translation: CASSYREVETQYF.

In its sample, this clonotype was seen many times. V usage is TRBV20-1 and J usage is TRBJ2-7; 13 bases agree with TRBD2. The V segment lost 8 bases and the J segment 5 bases; nucleotides outside the gene matches: 9. The CDR3 runs 14 residues. CDR1 is DFQATT, CDR2 SNEGSKA, per germline (reference sequence). The CDR3, as DNA: TGCAGTACCTTGTCCGGGACTAGCGGGAACGAGCAGTACTTC. It specifies CSTLSGTSGNEQYF.

This clonotype was seen many times. The V gene is TRBV20-1, the J gene TRBJ1-1, with 7 bases lining up with TRBD1. Germline CDR1 DFQATT, CDR2 SNEGSKA (reference sequence). The CDR3 has 15 residues. V lost 1 base and J lost 1; bases outside the gene matches: 6. This CDR3 reads CSARASGQANTEAFF. In DNA form, the CDR3 reads TGCAGTGCTAGAGCCTCAGGACAGGCGAACACTGAAGCTTTCTTT.

This clonotype has more than one count but fewer than ten. The gene calls are TRBV10-2 and TRBJ1-5; a possible D gene is TRBD1 (6 bases). There are 15 residues in the CDR3. The V gene's germline CDR1 is WSHSY and CDR2 SAAADI. Trimming took 0 bases from V and 6 from J, leaving 12 bases between them. The CDR3 region has the DNA TGCGCCAGCAGTGAGTCTGGGGGCTACGGTCAGCCCCAGCATTTT. It is translated as CASSESGGYGQPQHF.

In this sample, this clonotype turned up many times. The V and J genes are TRBV9 and TRBJ2-5; D is possibly TRBD2 (5 bases). The V gene's germline CDR1 is SGDLS and CDR2 YYNGEE. The V end lost 0 bases, the J end lost 5 bases, and 14 bases lay between the germline ends. The CDR3 loop spans 15 amino acids. The CDR3 spells CASSVGGGWGETQYF. In nucleotides, the CDR3 is TGTGCCAGCAGCGTAGGTGGCGGGTGGGGTGAGACCCAGTACTTC.

The V gene is TRBV7-9, the J gene TRBJ2-1; TRBD2 aligns across 7 bases. Germline CDR1 and CDR2: SEHNR and FQNEAQ (reference sequence). The ends lost 4 bases at V and 2 bases at J; junction bases unmatched: 11. The CDR3 spans 17 residues. The CDR3 coding sequence is TGTGCCAGCAGCTCCGACCGAAAAGCGGGACCCTACAATGAGCAGTTCTTC. It translates to CASSSDRKAGPYNEQFF. Using reference TRBV7-9 and TRBJ2-1 for the parts outside the CDR3, the full variable domain is DTGVSQNPRHKITKRGQNVTFRCDPISEHNRLYWYRQTLGQGPEFLTYFQNEAQLEKSRLLSDRFSAERPKGSFSTLEIQRTEQGDSAMYLCASSSDRKAGPYNEQFFGPGTRLTVL.

This chain uses TRBV2 with TRBJ2-4, with D maybe TRBD1 (5 bases). The CDR3 contains 15 residues. V was trimmed by 6 bases and J by 5 bases, leaving 17 bases between them. Germline V gene data show CDR1 as SNHLY and CDR2 as FYNNEI. The CDR3 is CASSERTMPQNIQYF. For the CDR3, the DNA is TGTGCCAGCAGCGAGAGGACAATGCCCCAAAACATTCAGTACTTC.

This clonotype came up a few times. The V gene is TRBV10-3, the J gene TRBJ2-5; tentatively, D is TRBD2 (5 bases). With 6 bases removed from V and 2 bases from J, the gap between germline ends came to 13 bases. The CDR3 covers 14 residues. Germline CDR1 is ENHRY and CDR2 is SYGVKD. The chain's CDR3 is CAIREEIDQETQYF. CDR3 in DNA: TGTGCCATCAGGGAGGAGATCGATCAAGAGACCCAGTACTTC.

V gene TRBV20-1 combines with J gene TRBJ2-1; D is unresolved. Germline CDR1 and CDR2: DFQATT and SNEGSKA (reference sequence). The length of the CDR3 is 14 residues. The V and J ends lost 0 bases and 1 base respectively, with 7 bases between them. As DNA, the CDR3 is TGCAGTGCTAGAGATCGATGGTCCTACAATGAGCAGTTCTTC. Translation: CSARDRWSYNEQFF.

This clonotype came up many times. The chain employs TRBV4-1 and TRBJ2-5, with 8 bases aligning to TRBD1. In germline, CDR1 is MGHRA, CDR2 YSYEKL. V lost 1 base to trimming and J lost 5 bases; unmatched junction nucleotides: 6. The CDR3 is made up of 15 amino acids. The CDR3 sequence: CASSQGQGFWETQYF. CDR3 bases: TGCGCCAGCAGCCAAGGACAGGGGTTTTGGGAGACCCAGTACTTC.

This clonotype was counted at least ten times. The J gene is TRBJ1-5, the V gene TRBV2; D gene ambiguous. V was shortened by 5 bases and J by 4 bases, with 9 bases between the two germline ends. CDR1 is SNHLY and CDR2 is FYNNEI in the germline V gene. The CDR3 sequence is 13 residues long. The CDR3 DNA reads TGTGCCAGCAGTTTTGGGCCGAATCAGCCCCAGCATTTT. It specifies CASSFGPNQPQHF.

Only a few counts were recorded for this clonotype. The chain combines TRBV12-3 or TRBV12-4 with TRBJ2-6, with D possibly matching TRBD2 (6 bases). The CDR3 sequence is 19 residues long. V was trimmed by 7 bases and J by 0 bases, leaving 22 bases between them. The CDR3 DNA reads TGTGCCAGCACCCCTCCCCTAGCGAGGGCAAGCTCTGGGGCCAACGTCCTGACTTTC. This sequence encodes CASTPPLARASSGANVLTF.

This clonotype was seen at least ten times. The rearrangement links TRBV28 to TRBJ1-1; no clear D gene. Germline V CDR1 and CDR2: MDHEN, SYDVKM. The V and J ends lost 6 bases and 1 base respectively, with 15 bases between them. The CDR3 covers 15 residues. As DNA, the CDR3 is TGTGCCAGCAGCCCCCCCGGGCGGGGGAACACTGAAGCTTTCTTT. Translated: CASSPPGRGNTEAFF.

The chain employs TRBV25-1 and TRBJ1-5, with TRBD1 identical over 8 bases. CDR1 and CDR2 (germline): MGHDK, SYGVNS. V lost 8 bases, J lost 4 bases, and 7 bases stayed unmatched. CDR3 length: 14 residues. The CDR3 DNA follows: TGTGCCAGCTCTTCCCAGGGGGCTAATCAGCCCCAGCATTTT. As protein: CASSSQGANQPQHF.

The genes are TRBV14 and TRBJ2-1; tentatively, D is TRBD2 (7 bases). The V end was cut by 3 bases, the J end by 1 base, with 13 bases between. The CDR3 loop spans 16 amino acids. Germline CDR1 is SGHDN and CDR2 is FVKESK. This CDR3 reads CASSQIGGGSYNEQFF. CDR3 coding DNA: TGTGCCAGCAGCCAGATAGGGGGAGGGTCCTACAATGAGCAGTTCTTC.

This clonotype occurred a few times. The J gene is TRBJ2-3, the V gene TRBV11-3; a possible D gene is TRBD2 (6 bases). CDR1 is SGHNT, CDR2 YENEEA, per germline. The ends were cut back, 1 base at V and 4 bases at J, with 15 bases in the middle. The CDR3 sequence is 16 residues long. The CDR3 sequence: CASSLAGPGGPDTQYF. As DNA, the CDR3 is TGTGCCAGCAGCTTAGCGGGCCCCGGAGGGCCAGATACGCAGTATTTT.

The V and J genes are TRBV6-6 and TRBJ2-3; 10 bases are a match to TRBD2. CDR3 length: 16 residues. The junction had 8 bases not matched to a gene; V was cut back by 8 bases and J by 0 bases. Germline V gives CDR1 MNHNY, CDR2 SVGAGI (reference sequence). The CDR3 loop is CASFKREGPSTDTQYF. For the CDR3, the DNA is TGTGCCAGCTTTAAGCGGGAGGGCCCTAGCACAGATACGCAGTATTTT.

This clonotype was seen more than once but under ten times. This chain connects TRBV7-8 to TRBJ2-7, with D perhaps assigned TRBD1 or TRBD2 (5 bases each). The CDR3 is 14 residues long. Looked up from germline, CDR1 is SGHVS and CDR2 is FQNEAQ. With 3 bases removed from V and 3 bases from J, the gap between germline ends came to 12 bases. The CDR3 coding sequence is TGTGCCAGCAGCTTCAGAGGGGCCAACTACGAGCAGTACTTC. This gives the protein CASSFRGANYEQYF. Complete variable domain (other parts from reference TRBV7-8 and TRBJ2-7): GAGVSQSPRYKVAKRGQDVALRCDPISGHVSLFWYQQALGQGPEFLTYFQNEAQLDKSGLPSDRFFAERPEGSVSTLKIQRTQQEDSAVYLCASSFRGANYEQYFGPGTRLTVT.

In this sample, this clonotype turned up many times. The chain joins TRBV12-3 or TRBV12-4 to TRBJ2-2; 10 bases line up with TRBD1. The CDR3 has 15 residues. V shed 10 bases, J shed 5 bases, and the junction held 10 bases outside the gene matches. Here the CDR3 reads CAIRPRTGGTGELFF. DNA of the CDR3: TGTGCCATCAGACCACGGACAGGGGGTACCGGGGAGCTGTTTTTT.

This clonotype was observed at least ten times. The chain uses TRBV29-1 and TRBJ2-3; 9 bases agree with TRBD2. The CDR3 covers 14 residues. V was clipped by 5 bases and J by 4 bases; unmatched bases: 7. Germline loops: CDR1 SQVTM, CDR2 ANQGSEA. In DNA form, the CDR3 reads TGCAGCGTTCGGAGCGGGAGGTTTCCAGATACGCAGTATTTT. Protein: CSVRSGRFPDTQYF.

The count of this clonotype is one. Lacking the conserved final phenylalanine or tryptophan, this CDR3 likely reflects a read error. This sequence joins TRBV4-1 and TRBJ2-1; D is undetermined. The CDR3 covers 17 residues. Germline lookup yields CDR1 MGHRA and CDR2 YSYEKL. Trimming took 1 base from V and 8 from J, leaving 21 bases between them. CDR3 sequence: CASSQVVRMKGKDEQFC. CDR3 DNA sequence: TGCGCCAGCAGCCAAGTGGTGAGAATGAAGGGTAAAGATGAGCAGTTCTGC.

The chain combines TRBV3-1 with TRBJ1-5; no clear D gene. The CDR3 is made up of 14 amino acids. The V end lost 4 bases, the J end lost 5 bases, and 12 bases lay between the germline ends. Germline CDR1 is LGHDT and CDR2 is YNNKEL (reference sequence). The CDR3 region is CASSLRLTDQPQHF. CDR3 nucleotides: TGTGCCAGCAGCCTTCGGCTCACCGATCAGCCCCAGCATTTT. The entire variable domain, with the rest obtained from reference TRBV3-1 and TRBJ1-5, is as follows: DTAVSQTPKYLVTQMGNDKSIKCEQNLGHDTMYWYKQDSKKFLKIMFSYNNKELIINETVPNRFSPKSPDKAHLNLHINSLELGDSAVYFCASSLRLTDQPQHFGDGTRLSIL.